The present T cell receptor (beta chain) was sequenced within a study of PD-1 blockade in mismatch repair-deficient tumors. On the study more broadly: Patients had some twelve mismatch repair-deficient cancer types, all previously treated and progressing. Overall study results and limits: Tumor-resident clones, often undetectable pretreatment in blood, expanded then contracted after pembrolizumab.

Some clones are missing from TCRdb's copy, which holds only in-frame ones; the method was immunoSEQ multiplex PCR. The sample has 100,000 or so clones; 70% to 85% are singletons. Note on this clone: Its target is not known.

Mismatch repair deficiency was confirmed in all patients, by PCR or immunohistochemistry. TCR sequencing covered a few patients who responded to pembrolizumab. From germline, CDR1 is MGHDK and CDR2 SYGVNS. The V gene end was trimmed by 10 bases and the J gene end by 3 bases; junction bases not matched to a gene: 7. This CDR3 has 13 residues. The origin of this receptor is an adult with mismatch repair-deficient cancer. The chain has TRBV25-1 and TRBJ2-7, with TRBD2 matching over 9 bases. The sample was peripheral blood, taken roughly 35 weeks after starting pembrolizumab. The CDR3, as DNA: TGTGCCACCTCACTAGCGGGTCTCTACGAGCAGTACTTC. This encodes CATSLAGLYEQYF.